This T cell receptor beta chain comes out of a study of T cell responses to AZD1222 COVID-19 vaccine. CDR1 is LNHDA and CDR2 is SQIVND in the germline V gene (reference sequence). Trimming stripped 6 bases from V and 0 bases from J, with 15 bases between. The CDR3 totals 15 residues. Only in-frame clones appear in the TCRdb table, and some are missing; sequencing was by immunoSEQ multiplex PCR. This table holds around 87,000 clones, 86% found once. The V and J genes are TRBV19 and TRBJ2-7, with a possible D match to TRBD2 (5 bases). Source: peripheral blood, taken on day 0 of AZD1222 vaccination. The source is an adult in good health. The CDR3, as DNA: TGTGCCAGTAGCGCAGACTACCTGAGCTCCTACGAGCAGTACTTC. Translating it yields CASSADYLSSYEQYF.